This TCR beta chain was profiled in a study of T cells after yellow fever vaccination (dated by TCRdb to the late 2010s). As for the study more broadly: The SMART-Seq v4 Ultra Low Input RNA kit was used to prepare libraries from fractions with low cell numbers. To follow T-cell clones before and after primary and booster YFV17D yellow fever vaccination, bulk TCR alpha and beta repertoires were sequenced over time. Two healthy male donors made up the cohort, one aged 18 to 30 years and the other aged 30 to 40 years. Blood was collected at multiple timepoints before and after primary and secondary immunization, and bulk PBMC replicates and cell subsets were isolated. The research as a whole found: The secondary T-cell response was weaker than the primary response but faster, peaking on day 5 instead of day 15. Only a couple of donors were included in the study, so the extent to which the findings can be generalized is limited. A small share of clonotypes was detected in both CD4 and CD8 compartments, with the overlap likely arising from convergent recombination. Most clones expanded after primary vaccination (96% of CD4 and approximately 86% of CD8) were re-detected after the booster, suggesting that broad memory maintenance occurred. Computational filtering was required because FACS-sorted repertoires could contain abundant contaminating clonotypes from the bulk population.

Remarks on this clonotype: Its antigen is not yet known. Within one base of it there is no much larger clone, and no base qualities were kept.

The CDR3, cysteine through phenylalanine, is 18 amino acids long. The only DNA kept is the CDR3, 54 bases in frame from the first base. The germline V gene sets CDR1 to SGHRS and CDR2 to YFSETQ. V is trimmed back by 3 bases and J by 8 bases, and the junction contains 11 bases that no gene match accounts for. Per the publication, the treatment or condition label means: live attenuated yellow fever vaccine strain. Two biological replicates of bulk PBMCs were collected at each blood-draw timepoint. PBMCs were isolated from peripheral blood using a standard Ficoll-Paque protocol. RNA was extracted with TriZol from bulk PBMCs, CD4 and CD8 fractions, and dextramer-positive and dextramer-negative fractions. TCR cDNA was synthesized by 5'RACE template switching, which introduced a universal primer site and unique molecular identifiers. cDNA synthesis was primed from both the TCR alpha and TCR beta constant segments. Library amplification involved two PCR steps, and the second step added sample barcodes and sequencing adapters. Libraries were sequenced on Illumina HiSeq 2500 (2x100 bp) or NovaSeq (2x150 bp). The study's own analysis went as follows. MIGEC handled demultiplexing of reads and collapsing into UMI consensus sequences, while MiXCR performed V(D)J alignment. Using edgeR on replicate PBMC samples, clonotypes were called vaccine-responding if FDR was below 0.01 and the log2 fold change was above 5 up to day 15. Each bulk clonotype received a CD4 or CD8 identity based on whether the sequenced CD4 or CD8 repertoire contained that clonotype at higher abundance. TCRdb handled the public reads itself, with Q25 trimming in fastp and clone calling in MiXCR, and kept productive beta chains. Each CDR3 protein gets just one entry, which takes the most common genes and DNA from the rows behind it. None of the V and J calls come from the authors' own analysis; TCRdb made them. This sample holds a few hundred thousand distinct CDR3 sequences; approximately 16% were observed only once. The top ten clones comprise roughly 17% of the sample.

This sequence uses TRBV5-1 and TRBJ2-1; 16 middle bases align to TRBD2. This specimen was PBMCs, taken about 5 days after the first yellow fever vaccination. This TCR was recovered from a man between 18 and 35 years old who received the YFV17D yellow fever vaccine. The DNA sequence reads TGCGCCAGCAGCTGGAGTCCCGGGACTAGCGGGGGGGCGCATGAGCAGTTCTTC. Its translation is CASSWSPGTSGGAHEQFF. The reference TRBV5-1 and TRBJ2-1 proteins fill in what lies around the CDR3, so the full variable domain reads KAGVTQTPRYLIKTRGQQVTLSCSPISGHRSVSWYQQTPGQGLQFLFEYFSETQRNKGNFPGRFSGRQFSNSRSEMNVSTLELGDSALYLCASSWSPGTSGGAHEQFFGPGTRLTVL.